This T cell receptor (beta chain) stems from a study of molecular identifiers for immune sequencing clone quantification. Study summary: Naive CD8 RNA (approximately 20,000 or 100,000 cells) was divided into five aliquots, with four sequenced.

The CDR3 sequence is 17 residues long. The V gene end was trimmed by 8 bases and the J gene end by 2 bases; junction bases not matched to a gene: 14. Per germline, CDR1 MNHNY and CDR2 SVGAGI (reference sequence). With listed TCR primers and previously described methods, bulk TCR libraries were prepared. TCRdb independently ran MiXCR on the PCR reads; one entry per CDR3 protein. The repertoire holds about 320,000 distinct CDR3 sequences, with roughly a quarter as singletons. Sorting selected naive CD8 T cells with a CD8+CD4-CCR7+CD45RA+ phenotype. The V and J genes are TRBV6-6 and TRBJ2-3, with 9 bases that match TRBD2. The origin of this receptor is a human donor in good health. Some libraries in this study had Jurkat cell RNA spiked in. Sequencing was performed on naive CD8+ T cells from blood, with Jurkat cell RNA spiked in. Subset reported: FACS-sorted CD8+CD4-CCR7+CD45RA+ naive T cells. The CDR3 bases are TGTGCCAGCGATAACGCACTAGCGGGCAAGCTCACAGATACGCAGTATTTT. Translating it yields CASDNALAGKLTDTQYF.